What follows are 22 T cell receptor beta chains derived from one specimen sequenced in a study of shared clonotypes between healthy human individuals (dated by TCRdb to about 2020). Libraries were constructed by the immunoSEQ multiplex PCR assay. TCRdb limited this immuneACCESS table to in-frame rearrangements with V and J called. A share of clones is missing; checked studies link under half to unresolved V genes, and the rest is unexplained. The sample table records 2.3 million or so clones; more than 80% of these occur just once. Jointly, the top ten make up 0.39% of the sample. What was sequenced was naive CD4+ T cells from PBMCs. In the paper's terms, the cell subset or site label means: CD45RA+ positively selected. The receptors come from a man younger than 35 in good health. Some clones in this sample may be carry-over from other donors' samples.

This chain uses TRBV9 with TRBJ2-3; D unresolved. The CDR3 loop spans 14 amino acids. Germline CDR1 reads SGDLS; CDR2 reads YYNGEE. The V and J ends lost 1 base and 4 bases respectively, with 10 bases between them. The CDR3, as DNA: TGTGCCAGCAGCGTATACCCGGGTCCAGATACGCAGTATTTT. Its translation is CASSVYPGPDTQYF.

J is TRBJ1-2 and V is TRBV27; D is unresolved. Germline V gives CDR1 MNHEY, CDR2 SMNVEV (reference sequence). Deletions cut 5 bases from V and 4 bases from J, with 20 bases between. The CDR3 is 16 amino acids. The CDR3 protein is CASSPHLGQVGYGYTF. DNA for the CDR3: TGTGCCAGCAGTCCTCATTTGGGTCAAGTAGGCTATGGCTACACCTTC.

The chain combines TRBV7-2 with TRBJ1-1; D is undetermined. The germline V gene encodes CDR1 SGHTA and CDR2 FQGNSA. Trimming removed 2 bases from V and 6 bases from J, with 10 bases in between. This CDR3 has 13 residues. The CDR3 DNA sequence: TGTGCCAGCAGCTTATTTCTAGCATCTGAAGCTTTCTTT. Its translation is CASSLFLASEAFF.

This clone was detected a few times. The same CDR3 arises from other DNA sequences in this sample as well. This chain uses TRBV6-5 with TRBJ1-5; 12 bases are a match to TRBD1. J lost 4 bases, V lost 9 bases, and 4 bases had no gene match. The CDR3 has 14 amino acids. Germline assignment: CDR1 MNHEY and CDR2 SVGAGI. Here the CDR3 DNA reads TGTGCCAGTTCGGGACAGGGGGCGAATCAGCCCCAGCATTTT. It yields the protein CASSGQGANQPQHF.

V is TRBV6-1 and J is TRBJ1-2; no firm D call. From germline, CDR1 is MNHNS and CDR2 SASEGT. The CDR3 is 12 amino acids. Trimming stripped 4 bases from V and 7 bases from J, with 10 bases between. DNA for the CDR3: TGTGCCAGCAGTGTACGGCAGAGTGGCTACACCTTC. Protein sequence: CASSVRQSGYTF.

V usage is TRBV28 and J usage is TRBJ2-5, with 7 bases matching TRBD1. Germline-derived CDR1 and CDR2 are MDHEN and SYDVKM. V lost 5 bases and J lost 1; bases outside the gene matches: 7. The CDR3 is 15 amino acids. For the CDR3, the DNA is TGTGCCAGCAGTGCCCCCGGGACAGCCCAAGAGACCCAGTACTTC. Translation: CASSAPGTAQETQYF.

J is TRBJ2-7 and V is TRBV27, with a tentative D call TRBD2 (6 bases). Germline V lookup: CDR1 MNHEY, CDR2 SMNVEV (reference sequence). V gave up 6 bases and J gave up 2 bases, with 14 bases separating them. CDR3 length equals 14 residues. This CDR3 reads CASRPTGGTYEQYF. Here the CDR3 DNA reads TGTGCCAGCAGACCCACGGGCGGGACCTACGAGCAGTACTTC.

The chain employs TRBV7-6 and TRBJ2-3, with TRBD2 identical over 10 bases. V shed 5 bases and J 2 bases; nucleotides not matched to a gene: 7. CDR1 is SGHVS, CDR2 FNYEAQ, per germline. This CDR3 spans 16 amino acids. CDR3 sequence: CASSPLAGGLTDTQYF. As DNA, the CDR3 is TGTGCCAGCAGCCCATTAGCGGGGGGCCTCACAGATACGCAGTATTTT.

V usage is TRBV7-3 and J usage is TRBJ2-5; no definite D call. V was clipped by 4 bases and J by 7 bases, with 19 bases between them. The CDR3 runs to 15 residues. Germline assignment: CDR1 SGHTA and CDR2 FQGTGA. The CDR3 DNA reads TGTGCCAGCAGCTCCCAGACCGGGCCGGCGGTGACCCAGTACTTC. This gives the protein CASSSQTGPAVTQYF.

The chain employs TRBV10-3 and TRBJ2-1; weak D call: TRBD2 (6 bases). The germline CDR1 and CDR2 sequences are ENHRY and SYGVKD. This CDR3 region has 14 residues. Trimming took off 6 bases at V and 8 bases at J, with 17 bases between the two ends. The CDR3 DNA is TGTGCCATCAGGATGGACTACCAGCGTGATGAGCAGTTCTTC. It specifies CAIRMDYQRDEQFF.

In its sample, this clone was seen once. The chain combines TRBV7-9 with TRBJ2-1; D uncertain. The CDR3 runs 14 residues. Trimming removed 3 bases from V and 4 bases from J, with 10 bases in between. Germline values: CDR1 SEHNR, CDR2 FQNEAQ (reference sequence). In nucleotides, the CDR3 is TGTGCCAGCAGCTTGATAACACTTTACAATGAGCAGTTCTTC. Amino acid sequence: CASSLITLYNEQFF.

The gene calls are TRBV27 and TRBJ2-3; D is unresolved. Germline V gives CDR1 MNHEY, CDR2 SMNVEV (reference sequence). V was shortened by 6 bases and J by 5 bases, with 9 bases between the two germline ends. This CDR3 has 12 amino acids. The CDR3 bases are TGTGCCAGCAGGGCACCGGGAGATACGCAGTATTTT. Amino acid sequence: CASRAPGDTQYF.

The rearrangement uses TRBV5-1 and TRBJ2-1; D is unclear. There are 12 residues in the CDR3. Deletions cut 7 bases from V and 0 bases from J, with 5 bases between. Germline CDR1 SGHRS, CDR2 YFSETQ. This CDR3 is CASQSSYNEQFF. Written as DNA, the CDR3 is TGCGCCAGCCAGAGCTCCTACAATGAGCAGTTCTTC.

The rearrangement links TRBV4-2 to TRBJ2-7; tentatively, D is TRBD2 (5 bases). The V gene lost 4 bases and the J gene lost 3 bases, with 16 bases spanning the gap. The germline V gene has CDR1 LGHNA and CDR2 YNFKEQ. The CDR3 loop spans 15 amino acids. The CDR3 here is CASSLGSPKNYEQYF. The CDR3, as DNA: TGTGCCAGCAGCCTTGGGAGTCCTAAGAACTACGAGCAGTACTTC.

The chain links TRBV29-1 to TRBJ1-4; D remains unclear. CDR3 size: 13 residues. Germline V CDR1 and CDR2: SQVTM, ANQGSEA. Trimming pared 5 bases from V and 4 bases from J, leaving 11 bases between. CDR3 nucleotide sequence: TGCAGCGTTCAAGGACTTTATAATGAAAAACTGTTTTTT. Its protein is CSVQGLYNEKLFF.

The rearrangement uses TRBV5-1 and TRBJ2-3; D is perhaps TRBD2 (6 bases). The length of the CDR3 is 17 residues. Trimming pared 4 bases from V and 5 bases from J, leaving 23 bases between. CDR1 and CDR2 from the germline V gene are SGHRS and YFSETQ. The CDR3 here is CASSLGRGGAPGDTQYF. CDR3 nucleotides: TGCGCCAGCAGCCTCGGACGCGGCGGGGCTCCAGGAGATACGCAGTATTTT.

The chain uses TRBV27 and TRBJ2-7; TRBD2 aligns across 11 bases. CDR1 MNHEY and CDR2 SMNVEV come from the germline V gene (reference sequence). The CDR3 consists of 13 residues. V lost 6 bases to trimming and J lost 6 bases; unmatched junction nucleotides: 4. The CDR3 loop is CASRRLAGGEQYF. CDR3 nucleotide sequence: TGTGCCAGCAGGCGCCTAGCGGGAGGCGAGCAGTACTTC.

This chain joins TRBV5-4 and TRBJ2-1; 15 bases are a match to TRBD2. The ends lost 5 bases at V and 4 bases at J; junction bases unmatched: 4. Germline V lookup: CDR1 SGHNT, CDR2 YYREEE (reference sequence). The CDR3 is made up of 16 amino acids. The CDR3 here is CASSHGLAGGYNEQFF. The CDR3 DNA reads as TGTGCCAGCAGTCATGGACTAGCGGGAGGGTACAATGAGCAGTTCTTC.

The rearrangement links TRBV5-1 to TRBJ2-5, with D maybe TRBD1 (6 bases). The V end was cut by 7 bases, the J end by 1 base, with 17 bases between. Germline CDR1 reads SGHRS; CDR2 reads YFSETQ. This CDR3 is 15 amino acids long. The CDR3: CASAVQGVGQETQYF. As DNA, the CDR3 is TGCGCCAGCGCAGTACAGGGAGTCGGCCAAGAGACCCAGTACTTC. Full variable domain (remainder filled in from reference TRBV5-1 and TRBJ2-5): KAGVTQTPRYLIKTRGQQVTLSCSPISGHRSVSWYQQTPGQGLQFLFEYFSETQRNKGNFPGRFSGRQFSNSRSEMNVSTLELGDSALYLCASAVQGVGQETQYFGPGTRLLVL.

The chain uses TRBV5-1 and TRBJ2-7; D is undetermined. Germline V gene sequence: CDR1 SGHRS, CDR2 YFSETQ. The CDR3 totals 13 residues. V lost 3 bases, J lost 2 bases, and 9 bases lay in between. Here the CDR3 DNA reads TGCGCCAGCAGCTATGCGCCCGCCTACGAGCAGTACTTC. Amino acid sequence: CASSYAPAYEQYF.

The V call is TRBV7-9, the J call TRBJ2-1; 7 positions match TRBD1. The CDR3 contains 13 residues. Germline CDR1 reads SEHNR; CDR2 reads FQNEAQ (reference sequence). Trimming cost V 1 base and J 9 bases; bases outside gene matches: 3. The CDR3, as DNA: TGTGCCAGCAGCTTAGGTCGGGACAGTGAGCAGTTCTTC. Protein product: CASSLGRDSEQFF.

The J gene is TRBJ2-7, the V gene TRBV7-6; TRBD2 matches at 9 bases. The CDR3 is 14 amino acids. V dropped 6 bases and J dropped 2; count of bases not matched to a gene: 5. Germline V gene lookup returns CDR1 SGHVS and CDR2 FNYEAQ. The CDR3 DNA follows: TGTGCCAGCAGTTTACTAGCGGGCCCCTACGAGCAGTACTTC. This sequence encodes CASSLLAGPYEQYF.